Listed below are T cell receptor beta chains from one sample, sequenced in a study of CD8 T cells in Susac syndrome. MiXCR was run by TCRdb on the immunoSEQ multiplex PCR reads, yielding one entry per CDR3 protein. The data contain roughly 120,000 distinct CDR3 sequences, approximately 95% of them singletons. The sequencing sample was made of CD8+ T cells from PBMCs. The receptors shown here come from a human donor with multiple sclerosis. Each CDR3 is given with its conserved first and last residue. Fields, in order: CDR3 DNA, CDR3 protein, V gene, clone size, D gene, J gene. A D gene is named only where the DNA matches it firmly. Clone size, where shown, is once, few, many, or a class for clones that have expanded.

CDR3 DNA: TGTGCCAGCAGCACAGGGTCCTGGGATGAGCAGTTCTTC
CDR3 protein: CASSTGSWDEQFF
V gene: TRBV6-6
clone size: -
D gene: -
J gene: TRBJ2-1

CDR3 DNA: TGTGCCAGCAGCCCAGAAGGGGACAGGCCCTCCTACGAGCAGTACTTC
CDR3 protein: CASSPEGDRPSYEQYF
V gene: TRBV9
clone size: -
D gene: TRBD1
J gene: TRBJ2-7

CDR3 DNA: TGTGCCAGCAGTCTGCGAGGGGGAGGGAACACTGAAGCTTTCTTT
CDR3 protein: CASSLRGGGNTEAFF
V gene: TRBV12-3/TRBV12-4
clone size: once
D gene: -
J gene: TRBJ1-1

CDR3 DNA: TGTGCCAGCAGCCCTGAGGATCTTGTATCGGATACGCAGTATTTT
CDR3 protein: CASSPEDLVSDTQYF
V gene: TRBV5-4
clone size: -
D gene: -
J gene: TRBJ2-3

CDR3 DNA: TGTGCCAGCAGTTCCGGGACAGGGGCCACTAATGGCTACACCTTC
CDR3 protein: CASSSGTGATNGYTF
V gene: TRBV12-3/TRBV12-4
clone size: -
D gene: TRBD1
J gene: TRBJ1-2

CDR3 DNA: TGTGCCAGCAGTTACTCCCATGGGACTAAACACGTCCCGGATGAGCAGTTCTTC
CDR3 protein: CASSYSHGTKHVPDEQFF
V gene: TRBV6-5
clone size: -
D gene: TRBD2
J gene: TRBJ2-1

CDR3 DNA: TGTGCCAGCAGCCATAGTTCTGGGGCCAACGTCCTGACTTTC
CDR3 protein: CASSHSSGANVLTF
V gene: TRBV16
clone size: -
D gene: -
J gene: TRBJ2-6

CDR3 DNA: TGTGCCACCGATCTTGGGGGACAGGTCCAATCTAACTATGGCTACACCTTC
CDR3 protein: CATDLGGQVQSNYGYTF
V gene: TRBV2
clone size: -
D gene: TRBD1
J gene: TRBJ1-2

CDR3 DNA: TGCGCCAGCAGCCAAGATATGACAGCCCTCTATGGCTACACCTTC
CDR3 protein: CASSQDMTALYGYTF
V gene: TRBV4-1
clone size: -
D gene: -
J gene: TRBJ1-2

CDR3 DNA: TGTGCCATCGCCGACATAGATAGCAATCAGCCCCAGCATTTT
CDR3 protein: CAIADIDSNQPQHF
V gene: TRBV24-1
clone size: -
D gene: -
J gene: TRBJ1-5

CDR3 DNA: TGTGCCATAGCACCCCTGAACACCGGGGAGCTGTTTTTT
CDR3 protein: CAIAPLNTGELFF
V gene: TRBV6-6
clone size: -
D gene: -
J gene: TRBJ2-2

CDR3 DNA: TGTGCCAGCAGTTTATATTGGGGTGAGACCCAGTACTTC
CDR3 protein: CASSLYWGETQYF
V gene: TRBV27
clone size: once
D gene: -
J gene: TRBJ2-5

CDR3 DNA: TGTGCCAGCAGCTTGGAGGGGACGGCTGGGGCCAACGTCCTGACTTTC
CDR3 protein: CASSLEGTAGANVLTF
V gene: TRBV5-6
clone size: -
D gene: -
J gene: TRBJ2-6

CDR3 DNA: TGTGCCAGCAGTCCCACACAGGGAAACTACGAGCAGTACTTC
CDR3 protein: CASSPTQGNYEQYF
V gene: TRBV28
clone size: -
D gene: -
J gene: TRBJ2-7

CDR3 DNA: TGTGCCACCAGCAGGTTCTGGGGGTCTCGCTATGAGCAGTTCTTC
CDR3 protein: CATSRFWGSRYEQFF
V gene: TRBV15
clone size: once
D gene: -
J gene: TRBJ2-1

CDR3 DNA: TGTGCCAGCGCCCCAACAATAGGCCGGTTTTGTTGCGAGCAGTACTTC
CDR3 protein: CASAPTIGRFCCEQYF
V gene: TRBV11-2
clone size: -
D gene: -
J gene: TRBJ2-7

CDR3 DNA: TGTGCCAGCGCAAGAGGGGCAGGGGAAAAACTGTTTTTT
CDR3 protein: CASARGAGEKLFF
V gene: TRBV12-3/TRBV12-4
clone size: -
D gene: -
J gene: TRBJ1-4

CDR3 DNA: TGTGCCAGCAGGACATTGGGCGGGATGGTAGGAGAGCAGTACTTC
CDR3 protein: CASRTLGGMVGEQYF
V gene: TRBV13
clone size: -
D gene: -
J gene: TRBJ2-7

CDR3 DNA: TGTGCCAGCAGCCTCCGAGGGCAGGATCAAGAGACCCAGTACTTC
CDR3 protein: CASSLRGQDQETQYF
V gene: TRBV9
clone size: -
D gene: -
J gene: TRBJ2-5